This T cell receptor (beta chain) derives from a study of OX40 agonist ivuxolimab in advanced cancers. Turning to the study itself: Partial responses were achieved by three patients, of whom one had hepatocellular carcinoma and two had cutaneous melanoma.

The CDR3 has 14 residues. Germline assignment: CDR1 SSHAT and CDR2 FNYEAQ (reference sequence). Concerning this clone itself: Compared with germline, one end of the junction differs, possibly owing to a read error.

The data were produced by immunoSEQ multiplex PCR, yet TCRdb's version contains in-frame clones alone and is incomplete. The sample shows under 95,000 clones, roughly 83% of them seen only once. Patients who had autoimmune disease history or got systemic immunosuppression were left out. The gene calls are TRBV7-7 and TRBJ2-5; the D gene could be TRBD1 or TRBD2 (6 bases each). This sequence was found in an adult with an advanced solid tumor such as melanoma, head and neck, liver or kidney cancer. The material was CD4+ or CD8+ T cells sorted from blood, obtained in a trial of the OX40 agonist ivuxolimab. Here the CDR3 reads CASSLGGGQETQYF. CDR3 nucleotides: TGTGCTAGCAGCTTAGGAGGGGGCCAAGAGACCCAGTACTTC. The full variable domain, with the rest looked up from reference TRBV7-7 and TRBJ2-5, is GAGVSQSPRYKVTKRGQDVTLRCDPISSHATLYWYQQALGQGPEFLTYFNYEAQPDKSGLPSDRFSAERPEGSISTLTIQRTEQRDSAMYRCASSLGGGQETQYFGPGTRLLVL.